These 30 T cell receptor beta chains originate from one sample sequenced in a study of blood T cell repertoires in COVID-19. Clones were sequenced by immunoSEQ multiplex PCR, and TCRdb holds only the in-frame ones, with some missing. Of more than 250,000 clones listed, roughly 90% are singletons. The material sequenced was peripheral blood. Every receptor here comes from a man in his late teens or twenties who had recovered from COVID-19.

The sample holds one count of this clone. CDR3 sequence (DNA): TGTGCCAGCTCACCGGCAGAAAATCAGCCCCAGCATTTT. This translates into CASSPAENQPQHF. This sequence joins TRBV18 and TRBJ1-5; D is unresolved. CDR1 KGHSH and CDR2 LQKENI come from the germline V gene. Trimming took 3 bases from V and 4 from J, leaving 7 bases between them. The CDR3 sequence is 13 residues long.

This clone occurred once. V usage is TRBV6-5 and J usage is TRBJ1-2; 7 bases align to TRBD1. CDR3 length: 16 amino acids. The junction had 10 bases not matched to a gene; V was cut back by 4 bases and J by 2 bases. Germline assignment: CDR1 MNHEY and CDR2 SVGAGI. CDR3 region: CASSSLGTAGNYGYTF. CDR3 DNA: TGTGCCAGCAGTTCCCTCGGGACAGCCGGAAACTATGGCTACACCTTC.

This rearrangement joins TRBV11-2 to TRBJ2-3, with D perhaps matching TRBD1 (6 bases). The germline CDR1 and CDR2 sequences are SGHAT and FQNNGV. V dropped 6 bases and J dropped 2 bases, with 15 bases sitting between them. The CDR3 covers 15 residues. The DNA of the CDR3 is TGTGCCAGCAGAAGGGGGAGCGGACTCACAGATACGCAGTATTTT. This codes for CASRRGSGLTDTQYF.

The chain recombines TRBV7-2 with TRBJ1-2; a possible D gene is TRBD1 (6 bases). V shed 7 bases and J shed 4 bases, with 16 bases lying between them. Germline lookup yields CDR1 SGHTA and CDR2 FQGNSA. There are 14 residues in the CDR3. CDR3 protein: CASTPPGDTYGYTF. CDR3 bases: TGTGCCAGCACCCCACCTGGGGACACCTATGGCTACACCTTC.

The chain recombines TRBV6-5 with TRBJ1-2; TRBD1 might be the D (6 bases). The CDR3 sequence is 15 residues long. The germline V and J ends were trimmed by 7 bases and 6 bases, with 21 bases remaining between them. Germline loops: CDR1 MNHEY, CDR2 SVGAGI. The CDR3 protein is CASKDSSTEWNGYTF. CDR3 nucleotide sequence: TGTGCCAGCAAGGACAGCTCTACCGAATGGAATGGCTACACCTTC.

This chain links TRBV7-9 with TRBJ1-1; no clear D. There are 12 residues in the CDR3. V dropped 8 bases and J dropped 3 bases, with 10 bases sitting between them. The germline V gene has CDR1 SEHNR and CDR2 FQNEAQ (reference sequence). CDR3 in amino acids: CASDRGYTEAFF. The CDR3 bases are TGTGCCAGCGACCGAGGGTACACTGAAGCTTTCTTT.

This chain uses TRBV2 with TRBJ2-7, with D perhaps TRBD2 (5 bases). The CDR3 runs to 10 residues. V was clipped by 6 bases and J by 5 bases, with 5 bases between them. Germline values: CDR1 SNHLY, CDR2 FYNNEI. The CDR3 spells CASRTNEQYF. CDR3 nucleotide sequence: TGTGCCAGCAGGACTAACGAGCAGTACTTC.

This chain joins TRBV29-1 and TRBJ1-2; 9 bases fit TRBD1. Trimming took 6 bases from V and 8 from J; bases not matched to a gene: 7. The CDR3 sequence is 12 residues long. Germline V lookup: CDR1 SQVTM, CDR2 ANQGSEA. The CDR3, as DNA: TGCAGCGTCGACCGGGACAGGGACGGCTACACCTTC. Its translation: CSVDRDRDGYTF.

The chain uses TRBV7-2 and TRBJ2-3; tentative D call: TRBD1 (5 bases). The CDR3 is 14 amino acids. V lost 4 bases to trimming and J lost 0 bases, with 8 bases between them. Germline V gene sequence: CDR1 SGHTA, CDR2 FQGNSA. The CDR3 DNA reads TGTGCCAGCAGCTGGAGACAGAGCACAGATACGCAGTATTTT. Protein sequence: CASSWRQSTDTQYF.

The chain has TRBV4-2 and TRBJ1-1; D unclear. The V and J ends lost 0 bases and 1 base respectively, with 9 bases between them. The CDR3 is made up of 15 amino acids. From germline, CDR1 is LGHNA and CDR2 YNFKEQ. The CDR3 DNA reads as TGTGCCAGCAGCCAAGATCCCGGTGCGAACACTGAAGCTTTCTTT. Protein sequence: CASSQDPGANTEAFF.

The chain employs TRBV5-1 and TRBJ1-1; the match to TRBD1 covers 9 bases. V lost 3 bases to trimming and J lost 7 bases; unmatched junction nucleotides: 10. Germline CDR1 SGHRS, CDR2 YFSETQ. The CDR3 consists of 15 residues. This CDR3 is CASSSQPQGADEAFF. CDR3 sequence (DNA): TGCGCCAGCAGCTCACAACCACAGGGGGCCGATGAAGCTTTCTTT.

The rearrangement uses TRBV19 and TRBJ2-3; possible D gene TRBD2, 6 bases. V was pared by 3 bases and J by 2 bases, with 12 bases between. The germline gives CDR1 LNHDA, CDR2 SQIVND (reference sequence). The CDR3 runs to 15 residues. The CDR3 is CASSISSAPTDTQYF. The CDR3 DNA is TGTGCCAGTAGTATCTCTAGCGCGCCCACAGATACGCAGTATTTT.

This chain uses TRBV10-3 with TRBJ1-1; 7 bases are a match to TRBD1. The germline V gene has CDR1 ENHRY and CDR2 SYGVKD. The J segment lost 1 base and the V segment lost 6 bases, leaving 2 bases of the junction unmatched. The CDR3 loop spans 13 amino acids. The CDR3 here is CAISGTANTEAFF. CDR3 DNA: TGTGCCATCAGCGGGACAGCGAACACTGAAGCTTTCTTT.

The chain joins TRBV20-1 to TRBJ1-1, with D perhaps TRBD1 (6 bases). Trimming stripped 5 bases from V and 3 bases from J, with 7 bases between. Per germline, CDR1 DFQATT and CDR2 SNEGSKA (reference sequence). CDR3 length equals 11 residues. DNA for the CDR3: TGCAGTGCTCGACAGGACACTGAAGCTTTCTTT. Translation gives CSARQDTEAFF.

J is TRBJ2-2 and V is TRBV12-5; no clear D gene. The germline V gene encodes CDR1 LGHNT and CDR2 FRNRAP. This CDR3 is 12 amino acids long. V lost 3 bases, J lost 12 bases, and 11 bases lay in between. CDR3 protein: CASGFDARQLFF. The CDR3 DNA is TGTGCTAGTGGTTTTGACGCGCGGCAGCTGTTTTTT.

The V and J genes are TRBV7-3 and TRBJ2-1; 11 bases fit TRBD2. The trim removed 2 bases at V and 7 bases at J, leaving 7 bases unmatched. The germline CDR1 and CDR2 sequences are SGHTA and FQGTGA. The CDR3 has 16 amino acids. DNA for the CDR3: TGTGCCAGCAGCTTAGATGTAGCGGGAGGGCCAAATGAGCAGTTCTTC. It translates to CASSLDVAGGPNEQFF. The whole variable domain, remainder taken from reference TRBV7-3 and TRBJ2-1, is GAGVSQTPSNKVTEKGKYVELRCDPISGHTALYWYRQSLGQGPEFLIYFQGTGAADDSGLPNDRFFAVRPEGSVSTLKIQRTERGDSAVYLCASSLDVAGGPNEQFFGPGTRLTVL.

The genes are TRBV7-3 and TRBJ2-1; D is perhaps TRBD2 (5 bases). The CDR3 length is 14 residues. CDR1 is SGHTA, CDR2 FQGTGA, per germline. V was pared by 2 bases and J by 6 bases, with 11 bases between. The CDR3 region has the DNA TGTGCCAGCAGCTTATATGCTAGCAGCAATGAGCAGTTCTTC. Amino acid sequence: CASSLYASSNEQFF.

V is TRBV7-9 and J is TRBJ2-2, with 9 nucleotides matching TRBD1. Losses at the gene ends were 2 bases for V and 4 bases for J; bases not matched to a gene: 2. Germline CDR1 reads SEHNR; CDR2 reads FQNEAQ (reference sequence). CDR3 size: 15 residues. The CDR3 region is CASSLMGQGTGELFF. In nucleotides, the CDR3 is TGTGCCAGCAGCTTAATGGGACAGGGCACCGGGGAGCTGTTTTTT.

V is TRBV5-1 and J is TRBJ2-2; TRBD1 matches 7 bases. From germline, CDR1 is SGHRS and CDR2 YFSETQ. The CDR3 consists of 15 residues. The ends lost 6 bases at V and 3 bases at J; junction bases unmatched: 8. The CDR3 sequence: CASNVGTAYTGELFF. CDR3 coding DNA: TGCGCCAGCAACGTGGGGACAGCTTACACCGGGGAGCTGTTTTTT.

In this sample, this clone turned up once. V and J are TRBV6-4 and TRBJ1-3; D is unclear. The CDR3 sequence is 18 residues long. The V end was cut by 0 bases, the J end by 2 bases, with 17 bases between. CDR1 is MRHNA and CDR2 is SNTAGT in the germline V gene. The CDR3 loop reads CASSDSPQVRKTGNTIYF. CDR3 coding DNA: TGTGCCAGCAGTGACTCTCCCCAGGTTAGGAAAACTGGAAACACCATATATTTT.

The V gene is TRBV14, the J gene TRBJ2-1; a weak D match, TRBD1 (6 bases). Trimming shortened V by 4 bases and J by 9 bases, and 22 bases separated the two germline ends. This CDR3 is built from 16 residues. Germline V gene data show CDR1 as SGHDN and CDR2 as FVKESK. For the CDR3, the DNA is TGTGCCAGCAGCCTCCTCGGTAGCAGGGGAGATGGTGAGCAGTTCTTC. Its translation is CASSLLGSRGDGEQFF.

The gene calls are TRBV5-6 and TRBJ2-7, with 8 bases matching TRBD1. There are 16 residues in the CDR3. Germline-derived CDR1 and CDR2 are SGHDT and YYEEEE. Unmatched junction bases numbered 9, after V lost 0 bases and J lost 4 bases. Here the CDR3 DNA reads TGTGCCAGCAGCTTGGTTGGACAGGGATTCCCTTACGAGCAGTACTTC. It codes for CASSLVGQGFPYEQYF.

The chain links TRBV4-1 to TRBJ1-5, with 11 positions matching TRBD1. V was pared by 1 base and J by 6 bases, with 8 bases of the junction left unmatched. CDR1 is MGHRA and CDR2 is YSYEKL in the germline V gene. The CDR3 is 17 residues long. The CDR3 here is CASSQGVGGQGGQPQHF. For the CDR3, the DNA is TGCGCCAGCAGCCAAGGGGTGGGGGGACAGGGGGGTCAGCCCCAGCATTTT.

The genes are TRBV15 and TRBJ1-2; perhaps TRBD1 as D (6 bases). The CDR3 has 17 residues. In germline, CDR1 is LNHNV, CDR2 YYDKDF (reference sequence). V dropped 0 bases and J dropped 8 bases, with 22 bases sitting between them. The CDR3 DNA is TGTGCCACCAGCAGAGACCTGATGGGGACACCCTCTGTCGGCTACACCTTC. It translates to CATSRDLMGTPSVGYTF.

J is TRBJ1-5 and V is TRBV6-1; D gene uncertain. The CDR3 loop spans 15 amino acids. Per germline, CDR1 MNHNS and CDR2 SASEGT. V was pared by 0 bases and J by 9 bases, with 15 bases between. CDR3 in amino acids: CASSEARSGSRPQHF. The CDR3 DNA follows: TGTGCCAGCAGTGAAGCGCGCAGCGGCTCGCGGCCCCAGCATTTT.

This clone was observed a handful of times. The chain has TRBV9 and TRBJ2-7, with a weak D call TRBD1 (5 bases). The CDR3 loop spans 13 amino acids. Per the germline V gene, CDR1 is SGDLS and CDR2 is YYNGEE. V lost 0 bases and J 3 bases, leaving 7 bases between the germline ends. CDR3 DNA: TGTGCCAGCAGCGTAGGACAGAACTACGAGCAGTACTTC. This codes for CASSVGQNYEQYF.

The chain employs TRBV27 and TRBJ2-2, with D perhaps matching TRBD1 (6 bases). The CDR3 runs 16 residues. Germline assignment: CDR1 MNHEY and CDR2 SMNVEV (reference sequence). The V gene lost 3 bases and the J gene lost 5 bases, with 16 bases spanning the gap. CDR3 in amino acids: CASSFLAGVKTGELFF. CDR3 bases: TGTGCCAGCAGTTTTCTCGCAGGGGTAAAAACCGGGGAGCTGTTTTTT.

The chain combines TRBV28 with TRBJ2-7; D call uncertain. The V end was cut by 2 bases, the J end by 3 bases, with 11 bases between. There are 14 residues in the CDR3. CDR1 and CDR2 from the germline V gene are MDHEN and SYDVKM. This chain's CDR3 is CASSLPPGFYEQYF. CDR3 sequence (DNA): TGTGCCAGCAGTTTACCTCCGGGTTTCTACGAGCAGTACTTC.

The V and J genes are TRBV18 and TRBJ2-2; 9 positions match TRBD2. CDR3 length equals 19 residues. Germline V CDR1 and CDR2: KGHSH, LQKENI. The J segment lost 1 base and the V segment lost 4 bases, leaving 13 bases of the junction unmatched. The CDR3 region is CASSLNTGRLAVNTGELFF. The CDR3 region has the DNA TGTGCCAGCTCACTTAATACGGGACGACTAGCGGTGAACACCGGGGAGCTGTTTTTT.

The chain uses TRBV7-9 and TRBJ2-7, with a possible D match to TRBD1 (6 bases). In germline, CDR1 is SEHNR, CDR2 FQNEAQ (reference sequence). The CDR3 is 13 residues long. V gave up 5 bases and J gave up 5 bases, with 13 bases separating them. CDR3 protein: CASSPGHADEQYF. The DNA for the CDR3 is TGTGCCAGCAGCCCGGGACACGCAGACGAGCAGTACTTC.